Listed below are T cell receptor beta chains from one sample, sequenced in a study of CD4+ T cells in melanoma. TCRdb's copy holds only in-frame clones and misses some; the assay was immunoSEQ multiplex PCR. The data show tens of thousands of clones, 55% to 75% seen once. The source material was tumor tissue. Receptor source: a human donor with melanoma. Each CDR3 is given with its conserved first and last residue. D genes are given only for firm matches. Size values are once, few and many counts, or a class for expanded clones, and some rows have none.

size: -; D: TRBD2; J: TRBJ2-1; V: TRBV9; DNA: TGTGCCAGCAGCGGGCCCGGGACTAGCGGTCCTGATGAGCAGTTCTTC; CDR3: CASSGPGTSGPDEQFF
size: -; D: -; J: TRBJ2-3; V: TRBV19; DNA: TGTGCCAGTAGTATACTGGCTAGTATCCCACCGGATACGCAGTATTTT; CDR3: CASSILASIPPDTQYF
size: -; D: -; J: TRBJ1-1; V: TRBV7-9; DNA: TGTGCCAGCAGCTCTGGTCGGTTCGTCTCAGAAGCTTTCTTT; CDR3: CASSSGRFVSEAFF
size: few; D: -; J: TRBJ1-1; V: TRBV11-2; DNA: TGTGCCAGCAGCATCTCGGGACAACGGAACACTGAAGCTTTCTTT; CDR3: CASSISGQRNTEAFF
size: -; D: -; J: TRBJ1-3; V: TRBV10-3; DNA: TGTGCCACCCTATTTCGAAACACCATATATTTT; CDR3: CATLFRNTIYF
size: -; D: -; J: TRBJ1-2; V: TRBV27; DNA: TGTGCCAGCAGTCCTCATCCCACAGCCACGATAGAAGGCTACACCTTC; CDR3: CASSPHPTATIEGYTF
size: -; D: TRBD1; J: TRBJ2-3; V: TRBV28; DNA: TGTGCCAGCAGTTTACTGACAGGGGGAGCAGATACGCAGTATTTT; CDR3: CASSLLTGGADTQYF
size: -; D: -; J: TRBJ2-1; V: TRBV7-7; DNA: TGTGCTAGCAGCCCTAGGACAGACAGCGATGAGCAGTTCTTC; CDR3: CASSPRTDSDEQFF
size: -; D: -; J: TRBJ1-2; V: TRBV28; DNA: TGTGCCAGCAGTACCGGGACTGCCTATGGCTACACCTTC; CDR3: CASSTGTAYGYTF
size: -; D: TRBD1; J: TRBJ2-5; V: TRBV29-1; DNA: TGCAGCGTTGTAAGAGGGACAGGGGGACGAGGAGAGACCCAGTACTTC; CDR3: CSVVRGTGGRGETQYF
size: -; D: -; J: TRBJ1-5; V: TRBV2; DNA: TGTGCCAGCAGTGACGGGGGCGGCCAGCCCCAGCATTTT; CDR3: CASSDGGGQPQHF
size: -; D: -; J: TRBJ2-7; V: TRBV5-4; DNA: TGTGCCAGCAGTTTCGGGACCTACGAGCAGTACTTC; CDR3: CASSFGTYEQYF
size: -; D: -; J: TRBJ1-4; V: TRBV19; DNA: TGTGCCAGTAGTATATCGACTGCAACTAATGAAAAACTGTTTTTT; CDR3: CASSISTATNEKLFF
size: -; D: TRBD1; J: TRBJ2-7; V: TRBV5-1; DNA: TGCGCCAGCAGCTTGGATTCTTGGGGACAGGGAAACTACGAGCAGTACTTC; CDR3: CASSLDSWGQGNYEQYF
size: -; D: -; J: TRBJ2-7; V: TRBV6-5; DNA: TGTGCCAGCAGTTACGGGGGGCCCCCCTACGAGCAGTACTTC; CDR3: CASSYGGPPYEQYF
size: -; D: -; J: TRBJ2-7; V: TRBV5-1; DNA: TGCGCCAGCAGCCTCGAAAATCCAGGGAGCGAGCAGTACTTC; CDR3: CASSLENPGSEQYF
size: -; D: -; J: TRBJ1-1; V: TRBV27; DNA: TGTGCCAGCAGTTCTTTACTCAAGAACACTGAAGCTTTCTTT; CDR3: CASSSLLKNTEAFF
size: -; D: -; J: TRBJ2-2; V: TRBV5-1; DNA: TGCGCCAGCAGCCGGACAGCTGATCATAGGGAGCTGTTTTTT; CDR3: CASSRTADHRELFF
size: -; D: -; J: TRBJ1-1; V: TRBV7-9; DNA: TGTGCCAGCAGCTTAGACGTATCTTTCACTGAAGCTTTCTTT; CDR3: CASSLDVSFTEAFF
size: -; D: TRBD1; J: TRBJ1-6; V: TRBV19; DNA: TGTGCCAGTAGTATTTATGGATCCGGGACAGGGTCCTCACCCCTCCACTTT; CDR3: CASSIYGSGTGSSPLHF
size: -; D: -; J: TRBJ1-5; V: TRBV28; DNA: TGTGCCAGCAGTTCCGGGGGAATCGATAGCAATCAGCCCCAGCATTTT; CDR3: CASSSGGIDSNQPQHF
size: -; D: TRBD1; J: TRBJ1-1; V: TRBV9; DNA: TGTGCCAGCAGCGGTAGGGGCCCGGGACAGAGGAACACTGAAGCTTTCTTT; CDR3: CASSGRGPGQRNTEAFF
size: -; D: -; J: TRBJ1-2; V: TRBV18; DNA: TGTGCCAGCTCACCACGACGGGATTCTAACTATGGCTACACCTTC; CDR3: CASSPRRDSNYGYTF
size: -; D: -; J: TRBJ1-2; V: TRBV11-1; DNA: TGTGCCAGCAGCCAAACGACAGGCGCCTATGGCTACACCTTC; CDR3: CASSQTTGAYGYTF
size: -; D: -; J: TRBJ2-3; V: TRBV28; DNA: TGTGCCAGCAGTTTTTCCCTCCTCGGTTCCGCAGATACGCAGTATTTT; CDR3: CASSFSLLGSADTQYF
size: -; D: -; J: TRBJ1-2; V: TRBV5-1; DNA: TGCGCCAGCAGCTCACTAAGGGACCCTCCCCTTTATGGCTACACCTTC; CDR3: CASSSLRDPPLYGYTF
size: few; D: TRBD1; J: TRBJ2-5; V: TRBV9; DNA: TGTGCCAGCAGCGTCGGGACAGGGGTTCAAGAGACCCAGTACTTC; CDR3: CASSVGTGVQETQYF
size: -; D: TRBD1; J: TRBJ2-5; V: TRBV11-1; DNA: TGTGCCAGCAGCCGGGGACAGATCCAAGAGACCCAGTACTTC; CDR3: CASSRGQIQETQYF
size: many; D: TRBD2; J: TRBJ2-7; V: TRBV30; DNA: TGTGCCTGGATCGGCGGGGGGAACTACGAGCAGTACTTC; CDR3: CAWIGGGNYEQYF
size: -; D: -; J: TRBJ1-2; V: TRBV5-4; DNA: TGTGCCAGCAGCTCGGCTAGGTGGGACTATGGCTACACCTTC; CDR3: CASSSARWDYGYTF
size: -; D: -; J: TRBJ2-5; V: TRBV5-5; DNA: TGTGCCAGCAGCTTAGGGCTGAGCAAGCAAGAGACCCAGTACTTC; CDR3: CASSLGLSKQETQYF
size: few; D: -; J: TRBJ2-1; V: TRBV9; DNA: TGTGCCAGCAGCGTATCGGGGGGCTTGAATGAGCAGTTCTTC; CDR3: CASSVSGGLNEQFF
size: medium-sized; D: TRBD1; J: TRBJ2-7; V: TRBV19; DNA: TGTGCCAGTAGTACACCCGGGACAGGGTACCCCTACGAGCAGTACTTC; CDR3: CASSTPGTGYPYEQYF
size: -; D: -; J: TRBJ2-1; V: TRBV27; DNA: TGTGCCAGCAGTTGGGGCAATGAGCAGTTCTTC; CDR3: CASSWGNEQFF
size: -; D: TRBD1; J: TRBJ2-7; V: TRBV6-5; DNA: TGTGCCAGCAGTTACTCGATTGGGACAGCTTTCTACGAGCAGTACTTC; CDR3: CASSYSIGTAFYEQYF
size: -; D: -; J: TRBJ2-3; V: TRBV5-6; DNA: TGTGCCAGCAGCTTGGCTGCTCGCACAGATACGCAGTATTTT; CDR3: CASSLAARTDTQYF
size: -; D: -; J: TRBJ1-1; V: TRBV30; DNA: TGTGCCTGGAGGTGGATGGGGGGCACTGAAGCTTTCTTT; CDR3: CAWRWMGGTEAFF
size: -; D: TRBD2; J: TRBJ2-1; V: TRBV6-4; DNA: TGTGCCAGCAGTGACTCAAATAGCGGGGGTTACAATGAGCAGTTCTTC; CDR3: CASSDSNSGGYNEQFF
size: -; D: -; J: TRBJ2-3; V: TRBV2; DNA: TGTGCCAGCAGTGAAATTAGGAGCACAGATACGCAGTATTTT; CDR3: CASSEIRSTDTQYF
size: -; D: TRBD1; J: TRBJ2-1; V: TRBV11-3; DNA: TGTGCCAGCAGCGGACAGGGACCCGAGCAGTTCTTC; CDR3: CASSGQGPEQFF
size: -; D: -; J: TRBJ1-5; V: TRBV18; DNA: TGTGCCAGCTCACCATCGGGGGGAAATCAGCCCCAGCATTTT; CDR3: CASSPSGGNQPQHF
size: -; D: -; J: TRBJ1-6; V: TRBV10-3; DNA: TGTGCCATCAGTGAGTCCGAAGCATATTCCTATAATTCACCCCTCCACTTT; CDR3: CAISESEAYSYNSPLHF
size: few; D: -; J: TRBJ1-6; V: TRBV30; DNA: TGTGCCTGGAGTGACGTAAATTCACCCCTCCACTTT; CDR3: CAWSDVNSPLHF
size: once; D: -; J: TRBJ1-2; V: TRBV5-1; DNA: TGCGCCAGCACCCACGAGACATCCTATGGCTACACCTTC; CDR3: CASTHETSYGYTF
size: once; D: -; J: TRBJ2-7; V: TRBV5-1; DNA: TGCGCCAGCACCTCCGGGACATCCTACGAGCAGTACTTC; CDR3: CASTSGTSYEQYF